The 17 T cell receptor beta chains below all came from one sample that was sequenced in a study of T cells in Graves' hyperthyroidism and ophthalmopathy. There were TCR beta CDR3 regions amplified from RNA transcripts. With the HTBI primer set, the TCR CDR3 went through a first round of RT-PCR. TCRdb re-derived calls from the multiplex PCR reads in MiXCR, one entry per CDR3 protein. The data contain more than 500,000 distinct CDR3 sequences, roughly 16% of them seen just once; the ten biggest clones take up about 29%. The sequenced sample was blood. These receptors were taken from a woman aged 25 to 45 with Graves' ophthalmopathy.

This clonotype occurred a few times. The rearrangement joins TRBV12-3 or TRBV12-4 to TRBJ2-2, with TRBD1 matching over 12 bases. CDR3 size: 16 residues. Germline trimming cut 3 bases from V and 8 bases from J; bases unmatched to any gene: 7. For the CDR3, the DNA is TGTGCCAGCAGTTTGGGGGACAGGGGGCGATCGGGGGAGCTGTTTTTT. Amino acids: CASSLGDRGRSGELFF.

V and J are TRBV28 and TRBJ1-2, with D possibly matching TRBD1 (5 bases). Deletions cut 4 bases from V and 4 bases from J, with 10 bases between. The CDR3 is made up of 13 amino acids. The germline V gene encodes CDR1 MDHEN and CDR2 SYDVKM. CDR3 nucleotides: TGTGCCAGCAGTTCGTACAGGTTCTATGGCTACACCTTC. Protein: CASSSYRFYGYTF.

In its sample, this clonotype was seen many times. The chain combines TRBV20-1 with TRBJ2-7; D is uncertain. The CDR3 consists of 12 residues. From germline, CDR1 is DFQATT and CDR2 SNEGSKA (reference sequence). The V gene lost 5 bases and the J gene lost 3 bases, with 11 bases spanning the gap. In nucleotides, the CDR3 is TGCAGTGCTTATCTTACCAACTACGAGCAGTACTTC. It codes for CSAYLTNYEQYF.

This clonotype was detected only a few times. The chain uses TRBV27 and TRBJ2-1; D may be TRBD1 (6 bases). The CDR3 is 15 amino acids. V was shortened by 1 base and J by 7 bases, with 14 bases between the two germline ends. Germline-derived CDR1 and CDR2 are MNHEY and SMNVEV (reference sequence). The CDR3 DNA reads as TGTGCCAGCAGTTTATTAGGGGGACCCGGAAATGAGCAGTTCTTC. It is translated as CASSLLGGPGNEQFF.

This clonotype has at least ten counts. The CDR3 nucleotides are TGTGCCAGCGGGGGATCAGGAGAGGGAGATACGCAGTATTTT. As protein: CASGGSGEGDTQYF. The V gene is TRBV28, the J gene TRBJ2-3; the D gene could be TRBD1 or TRBD2 (5 bases each). The germline CDR1 and CDR2 sequences are MDHEN and SYDVKM. The CDR3 consists of 14 residues. Trimming removed 8 bases at V and 5 bases at J, with 17 bases between.

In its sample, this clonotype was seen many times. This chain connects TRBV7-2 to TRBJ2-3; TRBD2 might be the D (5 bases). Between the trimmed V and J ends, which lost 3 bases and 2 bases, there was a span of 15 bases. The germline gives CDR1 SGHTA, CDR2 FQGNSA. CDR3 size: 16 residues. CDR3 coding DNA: TGTGCCAGCAGCTTTGGAGGCAGGCTTAACACAGATACGCAGTATTTT. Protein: CASSFGGRLNTDTQYF. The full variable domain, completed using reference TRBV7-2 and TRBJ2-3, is GAGVSQSPSNKVTEKGKDVELRCDPISGHTALYWYRQSLGQGLEFLIYFQGNSAPDKSGLPSDRFSAERTGGSVSTLTIQRTQQEDSAVYLCASSFGGRLNTDTQYFGPGTRLTVL.

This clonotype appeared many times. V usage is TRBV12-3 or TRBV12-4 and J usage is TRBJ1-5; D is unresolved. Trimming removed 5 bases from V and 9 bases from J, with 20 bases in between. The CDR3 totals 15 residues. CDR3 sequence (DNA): TGTGCCAGCAGTACCACAAGGGCAGCTGATCGGCCCCAGCATTTT. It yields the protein CASSTTRAADRPQHF.

CDR3 sequence reads: CASSSTGGRNTGELFF. The CDR3 nucleotides read TGTGCCAGCAGCTCCACAGGGGGCCGGAACACCGGGGAGCTGTTTTTT. V and J are TRBV7-9 and TRBJ2-2, with 9 nucleotides matching TRBD1. Germline assignment: CDR1 SEHNR and CDR2 FQNEAQ (reference sequence). The CDR3 has 16 residues. With 4 bases clipped from V and 1 base from J, the junction kept 4 bases outside the gene matches.

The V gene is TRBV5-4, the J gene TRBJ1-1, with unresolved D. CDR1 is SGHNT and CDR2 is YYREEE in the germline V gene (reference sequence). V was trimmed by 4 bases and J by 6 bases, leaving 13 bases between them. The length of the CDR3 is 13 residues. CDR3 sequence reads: CASSPSTGAEAFF. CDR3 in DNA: TGTGCCAGCAGCCCATCCACCGGCGCTGAAGCTTTCTTT.

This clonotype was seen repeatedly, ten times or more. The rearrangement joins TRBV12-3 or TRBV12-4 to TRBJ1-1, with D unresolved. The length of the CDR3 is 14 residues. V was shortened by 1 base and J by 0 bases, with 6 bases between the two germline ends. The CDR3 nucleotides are TGTGCCAGCAGTTTAGGTCCGGTGAACACTGAAGCTTTCTTT. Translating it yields CASSLGPVNTEAFF.

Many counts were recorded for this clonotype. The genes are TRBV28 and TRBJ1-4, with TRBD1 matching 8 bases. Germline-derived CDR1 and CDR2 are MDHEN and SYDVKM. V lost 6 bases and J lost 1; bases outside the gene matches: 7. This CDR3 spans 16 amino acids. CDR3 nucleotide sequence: TGTGCCAGCAGACCCGGACAGGGCGGAACTAATGAAAAACTGTTTTTT. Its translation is CASRPGQGGTNEKLFF.

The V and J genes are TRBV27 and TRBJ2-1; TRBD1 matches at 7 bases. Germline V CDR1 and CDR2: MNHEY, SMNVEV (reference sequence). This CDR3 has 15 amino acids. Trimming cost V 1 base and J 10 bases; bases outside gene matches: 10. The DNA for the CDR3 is TGTGCCAGCAGTTTATGGGCAACCCCCAGGGGGGAGCAGTTCTTC. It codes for CASSLWATPRGEQFF.

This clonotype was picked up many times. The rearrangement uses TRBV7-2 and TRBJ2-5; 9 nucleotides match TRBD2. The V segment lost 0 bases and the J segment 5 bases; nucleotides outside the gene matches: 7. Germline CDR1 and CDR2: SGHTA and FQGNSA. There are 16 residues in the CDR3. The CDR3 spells CASSLARLAGRETQYF. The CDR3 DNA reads TGTGCCAGCAGCTTAGCGAGGCTAGCGGGACGGGAGACCCAGTACTTC. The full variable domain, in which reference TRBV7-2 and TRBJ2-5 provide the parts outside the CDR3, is GAGVSQSPSNKVTEKGKDVELRCDPISGHTALYWYRQSLGQGLEFLIYFQGNSAPDKSGLPSDRFSAERTGGSVSTLTIQRTQQEDSAVYLCASSLARLAGRETQYFGPGTRLLVL.

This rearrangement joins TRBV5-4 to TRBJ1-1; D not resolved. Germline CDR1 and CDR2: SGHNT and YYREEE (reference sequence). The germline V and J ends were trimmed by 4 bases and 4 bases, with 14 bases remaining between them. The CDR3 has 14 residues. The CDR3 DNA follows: TGTGCCAGCAGCCCCAGTAGGTTGGGCACTGAAGCTTTCTTT. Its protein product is CASSPSRLGTEAFF.

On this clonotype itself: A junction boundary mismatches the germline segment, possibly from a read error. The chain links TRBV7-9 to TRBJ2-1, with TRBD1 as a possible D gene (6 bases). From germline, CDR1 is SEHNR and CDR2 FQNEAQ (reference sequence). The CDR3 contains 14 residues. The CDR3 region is CASSLAGAAYEQFF. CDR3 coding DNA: TGCGCCAGCAGCTTAGCAGGGGCGGCCTACGAGCAGTTCTTC. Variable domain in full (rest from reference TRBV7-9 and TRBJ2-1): DTGVSQNPRHKITKRGQNVTFRCDPISEHNRLYWYRQTLGQGPEFLTYFQNEAQLEKSRLLSDRFSAERPKGSFSTLEIQRTEQGDSAMYLCASSLAGAAYEQFFGPGTRLTVL.

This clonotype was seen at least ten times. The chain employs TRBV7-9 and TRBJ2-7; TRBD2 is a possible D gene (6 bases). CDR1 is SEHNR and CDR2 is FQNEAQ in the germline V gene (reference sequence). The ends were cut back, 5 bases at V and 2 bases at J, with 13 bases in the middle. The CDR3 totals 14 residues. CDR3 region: CASSLVAATYEQYF. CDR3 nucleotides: TGTGCCAGCAGCCTGGTAGCGGCAACCTACGAGCAGTACTTC.

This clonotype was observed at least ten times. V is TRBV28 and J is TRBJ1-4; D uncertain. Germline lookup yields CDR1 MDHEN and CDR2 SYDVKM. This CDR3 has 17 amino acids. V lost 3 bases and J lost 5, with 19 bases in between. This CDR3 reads CASSFLLSGSNNEKLFF. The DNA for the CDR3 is TGTGCCAGCAGTTTCCTCCTTTCGGGCAGCAACAATGAAAAACTGTTTTTT. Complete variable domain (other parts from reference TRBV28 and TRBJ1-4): DVKVTQSSRYLVKRTGEKVFLECVQDMDHENMFWYRQDPGLGLRLIYFSYDVKMKEKGDIPEGYSVSREKKERFSLILESASTNQTSMYLCASSFLLSGSNNEKLFFGSGTQLSVL.